The 32 T cell receptor beta chains given below trace back to one sample, sequenced in a study of shared clonotypes between healthy human individuals. Generated by immunoSEQ multiplex PCR, the TCRdb table keeps only in-frame clones and is missing some. Of over 850,000 clones in the sample, around 78% are singletons; the top ten hold roughly 0.55%. Sequenced: memory CD4+ T cells from PBMCs. The subset was: CD45RA-negative fraction. The receptors here all came from a man in his late teens or twenties in good health. Some clones in this sample may be carry-over from other donors' samples.

The V and J genes are TRBV25-1 and TRBJ2-7, with D tentatively TRBD1 (6 bases). Germline V gives CDR1 MGHDK, CDR2 SYGVNS. Trimming removed 3 bases at V and 0 bases at J, with 12 bases between. The CDR3 runs 15 residues. CDR3 in DNA: TGTGCCAGCAGTGATTCTAGGACAGCCTCCTACGAGCAGTACTTC. Translated: CASSDSRTASYEQYF.

This chain connects TRBV4-1 to TRBJ1-2; D remains unclear. The V end was cut by 10 bases, the J end by 9 bases, with 18 bases between. Per the germline V gene, CDR1 is MGHRA and CDR2 is YSYEKL. The CDR3 totals 12 residues. The CDR3 DNA is TGCGCCACTCAGAGTTTAGACGCGCGCTACACCTTC. As protein: CATQSLDARYTF.

The chain has TRBV7-9 and TRBJ1-2; D unresolved. Germline V CDR1 and CDR2: SEHNR, FQNEAQ (reference sequence). Trimming left V 10 bases short and J 5 bases short, with 14 bases between. This CDR3 comprises 12 residues. The CDR3 sequence: CATRTDQYGYTF. Here the CDR3 DNA reads TGTGCCACCAGGACGGACCAATATGGCTACACCTTC.

The J gene is TRBJ1-5, the V gene TRBV23-1, with 7 bases matching TRBD1. TRBV23-1 qualifies as an ORF whose function is uncertain. The J segment lost 0 bases and the V segment lost 2 bases, leaving 16 bases of the junction unmatched. CDR3 length equals 20 residues. The CDR3 bases are TGCGCCAGCAGTCAACGGCCGCTACAGGGGAATATCGATAGCAATCAGCCCCAGCATTTT. Amino acids: CASSQRPLQGNIDSNQPQHF.

This clone was seen at least ten times. The rearrangement links TRBV28 to TRBJ1-1; the D is unclear. The V gene's germline CDR1 is MDHEN and CDR2 SYDVKM. The V end was cut by 3 bases, the J end by 6 bases, with 8 bases between. There are 12 residues in the CDR3. The CDR3 here is CASSLQRPEAFF. CDR3 coding DNA: TGTGCCAGCAGTTTGCAGCGTCCTGAAGCTTTCTTT.

The chain combines TRBV5-1 with TRBJ2-7, with D perhaps given as TRBD1 or TRBD2 (5 bases each). This CDR3 is built from 19 residues. V was trimmed by 4 bases and J by 0 bases, leaving 26 bases between them. Germline CDR1 and CDR2: SGHRS and YFSETQ. The CDR3 loop is CASSPQERAPGTGSYEQYF. CDR3 bases: TGCGCCAGCAGCCCACAGGAGCGAGCCCCGGGGACCGGCTCCTACGAGCAGTACTTC.

The CDR3 DNA is TGCGCCAGCAGCCAGGGGGGACTGGGATCGACGAATGAAAAACTGTTTTTT. This sequence encodes CASSQGGLGSTNEKLFF. V and J are TRBV4-1 and TRBJ1-4; maybe TRBD1 (5 bases). CDR1 is MGHRA, CDR2 YSYEKL, per germline. Trimming cost V 3 bases and J 5 bases, with 19 bases left between them. The CDR3 totals 17 residues.

This rearrangement joins TRBV7-3 to TRBJ2-7, with D tentatively TRBD1 or TRBD2 (6 bases each). In germline, CDR1 is SGHTA, CDR2 FQGTGA. V was shortened by 4 bases and J by 3 bases, with 10 bases between the two germline ends. The CDR3 is 13 residues long. CDR3 region: CASSSGAGYEQYF. The CDR3 nucleotides are TGTGCCAGCAGCTCGGGGGCGGGCTACGAGCAGTACTTC.

The gene calls are TRBV6-6 and TRBJ2-7; 8 nucleotides match TRBD2. The trim removed 4 bases at V and 3 bases at J, leaving 2 bases unmatched. Germline V CDR1 and CDR2: MNHNY, SVGAGI (reference sequence). The CDR3 is 13 residues long. CDR3 residues: CASSWGLDYEQYF. The CDR3 DNA reads as TGTGCCAGCAGTTGGGGACTAGACTACGAGCAGTACTTC.

The CDR3 spells CASIRRDRGAGTSGTSSYNEQFF. CDR3 bases: TGTGCCAGCATCCGCCGGGACAGGGGGGCCGGGACTAGCGGGACGAGCTCCTACAATGAGCAGTTCTTC. The V and J genes are TRBV28 and TRBJ2-1; the match to TRBD2 covers 13 bases. The germline V gene has CDR1 MDHEN and CDR2 SYDVKM. Trimming took 7 bases from V and 0 from J; bases not matched to a gene: 24. This CDR3 contains 23 residues. Based on the CDR3 plus reference TRBV28 and TRBJ2-1, the full variable domain is DVKVTQSSRYLVKRTGEKVFLECVQDMDHENMFWYRQDPGLGLRLIYFSYDVKMKEKGDIPEGYSVSREKKERFSLILESASTNQTSMYLCASIRRDRGAGTSGTSSYNEQFFGPGTRLTVL.

V and J are TRBV5-1 and TRBJ2-5, with TRBD2 matching over 7 bases. CDR1 and CDR2 (germline): SGHRS, YFSETQ. CDR3 length equals 15 residues. V dropped 3 bases and J dropped 3; count of bases not matched to a gene: 8. The CDR3 nucleotides read TGCGCCAGCAGCTGGTCCGGGACTACCGAAGAGACCCAGTACTTC. Its translation is CASSWSGTTEETQYF.

This chain joins TRBV2 and TRBJ2-3; maybe TRBD2 (5 bases). CDR1 and CDR2 from the germline V gene are SNHLY and FYNNEI. The CDR3 runs to 14 residues. V dropped 7 bases and J dropped 1 base, with 12 bases sitting between them. The CDR3 region has the DNA TGTGCCAGCAAGAAGGGCGGGCGCACAGATACGCAGTATTTT. Protein product: CASKKGGRTDTQYF.

The chain joins TRBV5-1 to TRBJ2-5, with 7 nucleotides matching TRBD2. Unmatched junction bases numbered 12, after V lost 0 bases and J lost 7 bases. Germline lookup yields CDR1 SGHRS and CDR2 YFSETQ. The length of the CDR3 is 16 residues. CDR3 in amino acids: CASSLGLADELGTQYF. CDR3 coding DNA: TGCGCCAGCAGCTTGGGACTAGCCGACGAACTCGGGACCCAGTACTTC. Full variable domain (remainder filled in from reference TRBV5-1 and TRBJ2-5): KAGVTQTPRYLIKTRGQQVTLSCSPISGHRSVSWYQQTPGQGLQFLFEYFSETQRNKGNFPGRFSGRQFSNSRSEMNVSTLELGDSALYLCASSLGLADELGTQYFGPGTRLLVL.

This clone was counted a single time. The V gene is TRBV4-2, the J gene TRBJ1-3; D is ambiguous. The CDR3 is 14 amino acids. The V end was cut by 5 bases, the J end by 2 bases, with 10 bases between. Germline assignment: CDR1 LGHNA and CDR2 YNFKEQ. The CDR3 region has the DNA TGTGCCAGCAGCTCGAGGAAGGCTGGAAACACCATATATTTT. It yields the protein CASSSRKAGNTIYF.

The gene calls are TRBV19 and TRBJ2-1; D ambiguous. Trimming left V 4 bases short and J 8 bases short, with 18 bases between. The CDR3 runs to 15 residues. The germline CDR1 and CDR2 sequences are LNHDA and SQIVND (reference sequence). The CDR3 coding sequence is TGTGCCAGTAGTAGTGCACCCACCCGCGGCGATGAGCAGTTCTTC. Protein product: CASSSAPTRGDEQFF.

A single count supports this clone. In the same sample, other DNA sequences code for this CDR3. The chain joins TRBV7-9 to TRBJ2-5; no firm D call. The CDR3 totals 13 residues. Deletions cut 5 bases from V and 4 bases from J, with 11 bases between. Germline loops: CDR1 SEHNR, CDR2 FQNEAQ (reference sequence). The DNA for the CDR3 is TGTGCCAGCAGCCTAGGGCTGGGAGAGACCCAGTACTTC. As protein: CASSLGLGETQYF.

The rearrangement uses TRBV11-2 and TRBJ2-5; no reliable D call. Trimming removed 1 base from V and 2 bases from J, with 17 bases in between. Per the germline V gene, CDR1 is SGHAT and CDR2 is FQNNGV. CDR3 length equals 17 residues. CDR3 nucleotide sequence: TGTGCCAGCAGCTTAGCCCGACCTGGACGGCCGCAAGAGACCCAGTACTTC. It encodes CASSLARPGRPQETQYF.

The V call is TRBV28, the J call TRBJ2-1; 10 positions agree with TRBD2. This CDR3 contains 15 residues. The J segment lost 4 bases and the V segment lost 8 bases, leaving 8 bases of the junction unmatched. In germline, CDR1 is MDHEN, CDR2 SYDVKM. The CDR3 DNA follows: TGTGCCAGCTCTCGAGCGGGAGGGTCTTACAATGAGCAGTTCTTC. It translates to CASSRAGGSYNEQFF.

The chain links TRBV25-1 to TRBJ2-1, with TRBD2 as a possible D gene (6 bases). Germline values: CDR1 MGHDK, CDR2 SYGVNS. With 2 bases removed from V and 4 bases from J, the gap between germline ends came to 12 bases. The length of the CDR3 is 15 residues. CDR3 amino acids: CASSEVRGKYNEQFF. DNA of the CDR3: TGTGCCAGCAGTGAAGTGCGCGGGAAGTACAATGAGCAGTTCTTC. Full variable domain (missing parts from reference TRBV25-1 and TRBJ2-1): EADIYQTPRYLVIGTGKKITLECSQTMGHDKMYWYQQDPGMELHLIHYSYGVNSTEKGDLSSESTVSRIRTEHFPLTLESARPSHTSQYLCASSEVRGKYNEQFFGPGTRLTVL.

About this clone itself: This specimen includes other DNA sequences encoding the same CDR3. The chain employs TRBV20-1 and TRBJ2-7, with TRBD2 matching 7 bases. With 6 bases clipped from V and 4 bases from J, the junction kept 3 bases outside the gene matches. Germline V gives CDR1 DFQATT, CDR2 SNEGSKA (reference sequence). The CDR3 contains 11 residues. The CDR3 sequence is CSARTRYEQYF. Written as DNA, the CDR3 is TGCAGTGCGCGGACTAGGTACGAGCAGTACTTC.

The V call is TRBV5-6, the J call TRBJ2-1; 9 nucleotides align to TRBD2. Trimming took 7 bases from V and 3 from J; bases not matched to a gene: 11. The CDR3 contains 16 residues. In germline, CDR1 is SGHDT, CDR2 YYEEEE. CDR3 sequence: CASSALSGSFYNEQFF. The CDR3 coding sequence is TGTGCCAGCTCTGCCCTTAGCGGGAGTTTCTACAATGAGCAGTTCTTC. The variable domain in full, completed from reference TRBV5-6 and TRBJ2-1, reads DAGVTQSPTHLIKTRGQQVTLRCSPKSGHDTVSWYQQALGQGPQFIFQYYEEEERQRGNFPDRFSGHQFPNYSSELNVNALLLGDSALYLCASSALSGSFYNEQFFGPGTRLTVL.

The rearrangement links TRBV6-6 to TRBJ2-7, with D perhaps matching TRBD1 (6 bases). Germline values: CDR1 MNHNY, CDR2 SVGAGI (reference sequence). The CDR3 is 13 amino acids. Trimming cost V 6 bases and J 3 bases, with 12 bases left between them. The CDR3, as DNA: TGTGCCAGCAGGCGCGGACAGCGCTACGAGCAGTACTTC. Its protein is CASRRGQRYEQYF.

As for this clone: Other DNA variants within this sample encode the same CDR3. This chain uses TRBV6-6 with TRBJ1-2; D might be TRBD1 (6 bases). Germline V gene data show CDR1 as MNHNY and CDR2 as SVGAGI (reference sequence). CDR3 size: 14 residues. V lost 5 bases and J 8 bases, leaving 18 bases between the germline ends. The DNA of the CDR3 is TGTGCCAGCAGTCCCGGGACAACTAATTACGGCTACACCTTC. Protein product: CASSPGTTNYGYTF.

V is TRBV15 and J is TRBJ1-1; D not resolved. Trimming stripped 0 bases from V and 10 bases from J, with 9 bases between. This CDR3 region has 12 residues. Per the germline V gene, CDR1 is LNHNV and CDR2 is YYDKDF (reference sequence). This chain's CDR3 is CATSRDRVLAFF. The CDR3 DNA follows: TGTGCCACCAGCAGAGATCGTGTGTTAGCTTTCTTT.

The CDR3 sequence is CASSSDRANTEAFF. Here the CDR3 DNA reads TGTGCCAGCAGCTCGGACAGGGCGAACACTGAAGCTTTCTTT. V is TRBV7-8 and J is TRBJ1-1; TRBD1 matches at 8 bases. The ends lost 4 bases at V and 1 base at J; junction bases unmatched: 2. CDR3 size: 14 residues. CDR1 is SGHVS, CDR2 FQNEAQ, per germline.

A remark on this clone: Other nucleotide sequences from this sample produce the same CDR3. V and J are TRBV5-1 and TRBJ2-3, with 9 positions matching TRBD2. The J segment lost 4 bases and the V segment lost 2 bases, leaving 2 bases of the junction unmatched. CDR3 length: 14 amino acids. Germline V gene data show CDR1 as SGHRS and CDR2 as YFSETQ. CDR3 coding DNA: TGCGCCAGCAGCTTTAGCGGGAGTGCAGATACGCAGTATTTT. Translation: CASSFSGSADTQYF.

This clone was detected a few times. This CDR3 reads CASSLGVAGEGETQYF. DNA for the CDR3: TGCGCCAGCAGCTTGGGAGTAGCGGGAGAAGGAGAGACCCAGTACTTC. The gene calls are TRBV5-1 and TRBJ2-5; TRBD2 matches at 9 bases. The trim removed 0 bases at V and 4 bases at J, leaving 7 bases unmatched. The CDR3 covers 16 residues. Germline CDR1 SGHRS, CDR2 YFSETQ.

This chain joins TRBV11-3 and TRBJ2-3, with TRBD1 as a possible D gene (6 bases). Germline V CDR1 and CDR2: SGHNT, YENEEA. V was cut by 2 bases and J by 4 bases, with 13 bases left in between. CDR3 length: 15 amino acids. The DNA of the CDR3 is TGTGCCAGCAGCTTATTTGGGGGCAGGTCAGATACGCAGTATTTT. Its translation is CASSLFGGRSDTQYF.

This clone was counted a few times. The chain joins TRBV7-3 to TRBJ2-1, with 14 bases fitting TRBD2. CDR1 is SGHTA and CDR2 is FQGTGA in the germline V gene. V dropped 2 bases and J dropped 12; count of bases not matched to a gene: 3. This CDR3 spans 14 amino acids. The CDR3, as DNA: TGTGCCAGCAGCTTAGGGACTAGCGGGAGTGGGCAGTTCTTC. Amino acid sequence: CASSLGTSGSGQFF.

The chain carries TRBV5-5 and TRBJ2-5; perhaps TRBD1 as D (8 bases). CDR1 and CDR2 (germline): SGHKS, YYEKEE (reference sequence). The CDR3 is made up of 13 amino acids. V lost 7 bases and J 2 bases, leaving 12 bases between the germline ends. Here the CDR3 DNA reads TGTGCCAGCTTACAGGGGGGGCAAGAGACCCAGTACTTC. It specifies CASLQGGQETQYF.

This clone was recorded a few times. J is TRBJ2-2 and V is TRBV2, with D possibly matching TRBD2 (5 bases). This CDR3 is 13 amino acids long. CDR1 SNHLY and CDR2 FYNNEI come from the germline V gene. V was clipped by 4 bases and J by 13 bases, with 16 bases between them. CDR3: CASSANCGQVLFF. The CDR3 DNA is TGTGCCAGCAGTGCGAACTGCGGGCAGGTGCTGTTTTTT.

As to this clone: Being one base from a much bigger clone, this may be a read error. The rearrangement links TRBV7-9 to TRBJ1-5; 9 bases map to TRBD1. Trimming cost V 4 bases and J 6 bases; bases outside gene matches: 10. The CDR3 extends over 16 amino acids. Germline-derived CDR1 and CDR2 are SEHNR and FQNEAQ (reference sequence). CDR3: CASSWGDRGSGQPQHF. Written as DNA, the CDR3 is TGTGCCAGCAGCTGGGGCGACAGGGGGTCAGGTCAGCCCCAGCATTTT.